Presented here are 12 T cell receptor beta chains from one specimen sequenced in a study of response to subunit inactivated influenza vaccine. TCRdb reanalysed the RT-PCR reads using MiXCR and keeps one entry per CDR3 protein. The sample lists 650,000 to 850,000 distinct CDR3 sequences, roughly 13% occurring once. Sequenced here: PBMCs from blood, sampled 14 days before vaccination. All receptors derive from a man aged 50-60 years who received an inactivated influenza vaccine.

This clonotype was observed a handful of times. The chain carries TRBV7-2 and TRBJ1-2; D possibly corresponds to TRBD1 (6 bases). Looked up from germline, CDR1 is SGHTA and CDR2 is FQGNSA. This CDR3 has 14 residues. Trimming pared 5 bases from V and 6 bases from J, leaving 16 bases between. Here the CDR3 reads CASSLNIQGNGYTF. CDR3 bases: TGTGCCAGCAGCCTAAACATACAGGGTAATGGCTACACCTTC. Using reference TRBV7-2 and TRBJ1-2 for the parts outside the CDR3, the full variable domain is GAGVSQSPSNKVTEKGKDVELRCDPISGHTALYWYRQSLGQGLEFLIYFQGNSAPDKSGLPSDRFSAERTGGSVSTLTIQRTQQEDSAVYLCASSLNIQGNGYTFGSGTRLTVV.

This chain connects TRBV14 to TRBJ2-7; D gene unclear. This CDR3 has 14 residues. CDR1 and CDR2 from the germline V gene are SGHDN and FVKESK. The V end lost 4 bases, the J end lost 2 bases, and 12 bases lay between the germline ends. CDR3 residues: CASSPYPGAYEQYF. CDR3 coding DNA: TGTGCCAGCAGCCCTTATCCTGGCGCCTACGAGCAGTACTTC.

This clonotype showed up just a few times. The chain combines TRBV7-9 with TRBJ2-7; 10 nucleotides agree with TRBD1. V trimming: 5 bases; J trimming: 4 bases; junction bases outside the gene matches: 8. The length of the CDR3 is 15 residues. The germline V gene encodes CDR1 SEHNR and CDR2 FQNEAQ (reference sequence). The CDR3 is CASSTGQGERYEQYF. CDR3 DNA: TGTGCCAGCAGCACCGGACAGGGGGAAAGGTACGAGCAGTACTTC.

A remark on this clonotype: The junction does not match germline at one end; this may be a read error. The chain employs TRBV20-1 and TRBJ2-2; TRBD1 might be the D (5 bases). The CDR3 runs 14 residues. Germline loops: CDR1 DFQATT, CDR2 SNEGSKA (reference sequence). CDR3 protein: CSVRDLGVTGELFF. The DNA for the CDR3 is TGCAGTGTTAGAGATCTAGGGGTCACCGGGGAGCTGTTTTTT.

This sequence joins TRBV4-1 and TRBJ2-3; 8 nucleotides align to TRBD2. CDR1 is MGHRA and CDR2 is YSYEKL in the germline V gene. The V segment lost 4 bases and the J segment 7 bases; nucleotides outside the gene matches: 7. The CDR3 totals 14 residues. The CDR3 protein is CASSLGGATYTQYF. The CDR3 region has the DNA TGCGCCAGCAGCCTCGGGGGGGCTACTTATACGCAGTATTTT.

This chain joins TRBV6-1 and TRBJ2-1; 7 bases fit TRBD1. This CDR3 is 14 amino acids long. V gave up 7 bases and J gave up 4 bases; unmatched junction bases: 7. CDR1 and CDR2 from the germline V gene are MNHNS and SASEGT. This chain's CDR3 is CASNTGAVYNEQFF. In DNA, the CDR3 is TGTGCCAGCAATACAGGGGCGGTTTACAATGAGCAGTTCTTC.

This chain connects TRBV6-5 to TRBJ1-1; TRBD1 matches 7 bases. Losses at the gene ends were 3 bases for V and 4 bases for J; bases not matched to a gene: 8. Looked up from germline, CDR1 is MNHEY and CDR2 is SVGAGI. The CDR3 has 15 residues. CDR3 sequence (DNA): TGTGCCAGCAGTTATAATCGGCCAGGGGGCACTGAAGCTTTCTTT. The encoded protein is CASSYNRPGGTEAFF.

The genes are TRBV20-1 and TRBJ2-1; TRBD2 matches 11 bases. CDR1 DFQATT and CDR2 SNEGSKA come from the germline V gene (reference sequence). This CDR3 spans 17 amino acids. After removal of 1 base from V and 5 bases from J, the junction contained 10 bases not matched to a gene. DNA for the CDR3: TGCAGTGCTAGAGGAAGCTTAGCGGGAGGGTCAAACAATGAGCAGTTCTTC. It encodes CSARGSLAGGSNNEQFF.

The chain uses TRBV28 and TRBJ2-4; 14 nucleotides agree with TRBD2. The CDR3 runs 20 residues. Germline lookup yields CDR1 MDHEN and CDR2 SYDVKM. The J segment lost 0 bases and the V segment lost 5 bases, leaving 12 bases of the junction unmatched. The CDR3 sequence is CASSPLTSGRGRLAKNIQYF. DNA of the CDR3: TGTGCCAGCAGTCCCCTGACTAGCGGGAGGGGAAGATTAGCCAAAAACATTCAGTACTTC.

Of note for this clonotype: This may arise from a read error, as a much more abundant clone is one base away. The chain links TRBV28 to TRBJ2-1; TRBD2 aligns across 10 bases. Germline loops: CDR1 MDHEN, CDR2 SYDVKM. This CDR3 spans 21 amino acids. The CDR3: CASSFGHQHSGRAKLYNKQFF. CDR3 nucleotide sequence: TGTGCCAGCAGTTTCGGTCACCAACACAGCGGGAGGGCCAAACTTTACAATAAGCAGTTCTTC.

This clonotype showed up just a few times. The rearrangement joins TRBV7-6 to TRBJ2-4, with a possible D match to TRBD2 (5 bases). Germline V lookup: CDR1 SGHVS, CDR2 FNYEAQ. CDR3 length: 16 residues. Trimming removed 2 bases at V and 3 bases at J, with 14 bases between. CDR3 residues: CASSLLAPGGKNIQYF. The CDR3 DNA reads TGTGCCAGCAGCTTACTAGCCCCCGGCGGCAAAAACATTCAGTACTTC.

The chain links TRBV20-1 to TRBJ2-3; TRBD2 aligns across 7 bases. The CDR3 contains 12 residues. Germline lookup yields CDR1 DFQATT and CDR2 SNEGSKA (reference sequence). V gave up 6 bases and J gave up 4 bases; unmatched junction bases: 4. This CDR3 is CSARTRADTQYF. The CDR3 coding sequence is TGCAGTGCCCGGACTAGAGCAGATACGCAGTATTTT.